A selection of T cell receptor beta chains follows, all from one sample in a study of blood T cell repertoires in COVID-19. Libraries were prepared by immunoSEQ multiplex PCR; TCRdb keeps only in-frame clonotypes and omits some of them. The sample holds about 110,000 clones, 75% to 90% seen once. The source material was peripheral blood. These receptors all come from a woman between 45 and 65 years old with acute or convalescent COVID-19. Each CDR3 is given with its conserved first and last residue. Each record gives: CDR3 protein, CDR3 DNA, J gene, CDR3 length, V gene, D gene, clone size. A D gene is named only where the DNA matches it firmly. Size tells how often a clone was seen (once, few, many) or the class of an expanded clone, and some rows leave it out.

CASSSGQGVREQYF | TGTGCCAGCAGCTCGGGACAGGGAGTTCGCGAGCAGTACTTC | TRBJ2-7 | 14 | TRBV7-9 | TRBD1 | NA
CASSQGQVEAFF | TGTGCCAGCAGTCAGGGACAGGTCGAAGCTTTCTTT | TRBJ1-1 | 12 | TRBV2 | TRBD1 | NA
CSVPTGVQGYTF | TGCAGCGTGCCGACAGGGGTGCAGGGCTACACCTTC | TRBJ1-2 | 12 | TRBV29-1 | TRBD1 | NA
CAIRQDNSPLHF | TGTGCCATCAGACAGGATAATTCACCCCTCCACTTT | TRBJ1-6 | 12 | TRBV10-3 | NA | NA
CASSHHIGQLPYGYTF | TGTGCCAGCAGCCACCACATAGGACAGCTACCATATGGCTACACCTTC | TRBJ1-2 | 16 | TRBV4-2 | NA | NA
CASSPPDSIAGYTF | TGTGCCAGCTCACCACCGGACAGTATCGCTGGCTACACCTTC | TRBJ1-2 | 14 | TRBV18 | NA | NA
CASSQDTRDSPLHF | TGCGCCAGCAGCCAAGACACACGGGATTCACCCCTCCACTTT | TRBJ1-6 | 14 | TRBV4-1 | NA | once
CASYDRGNEQFF | TGTGCCAGTTATGACAGGGGTAATGAGCAGTTCTTC | TRBJ2-1 | 12 | TRBV19 | TRBD1 | NA
CASGGVKNYGYTF | TGTGCCAGCGGAGGGGTGAAGAACTATGGCTACACCTTC | TRBJ1-2 | 13 | TRBV9 | NA | NA
CASAWLAGENEQFF | TGTGCCAGCGCGTGGCTAGCGGGAGAAAATGAGCAGTTCTTC | TRBJ2-1 | 14 | TRBV19 | TRBD2 | NA
CAIRLDRGGNTEAFF | TGTGCCATCAGACTAGACAGGGGTGGGAACACTGAAGCTTTCTTT | TRBJ1-1 | 15 | TRBV10-3 | TRBD1 | NA
CSVPLTGGGYGYTF | TGCAGCGTGCCCCTCACAGGGGGCGGTTATGGCTACACCTTC | TRBJ1-2 | 14 | TRBV29-1 | TRBD1 | NA
CASSSLGQVFAEAFF | TGTGCCAGCAGCTCTCTGGGGCAAGTCTTCGCTGAAGCTTTCTTT | TRBJ1-1 | 15 | TRBV13 | NA | NA
CASSYSEGTVGAFF | TGTGCCAGCAGTTACTCGGAGGGGACAGTTGGAGCTTTCTTT | TRBJ1-1 | 14 | TRBV6-5 | TRBD1 | NA
CSVGTGLNEKLFF | TGCAGCGTTGGGACAGGGCTAAATGAAAAACTGTTTTTT | TRBJ1-4 | 13 | TRBV29-1 | TRBD1 | NA
CASSLFQGAIYEQFF | TGTGCCAGCAGTTTATTTCAGGGGGCGATCTATGAGCAGTTCTTC | TRBJ2-1 | 15 | TRBV27 | TRBD1 | NA
CASSLQGQGWDTQYF | TGTGCCAGCAGTTTACAAGGACAGGGATGGGATACGCAGTATTTT | TRBJ2-3 | 15 | TRBV28 | TRBD1 | NA
CASGPGLANYNEQFF | TGTGCCAGCGGCCCGGGACTAGCAAACTACAATGAGCAGTTCTTC | TRBJ2-1 | 15 | TRBV6-5 | TRBD2 | few
CASSLDGAAKTNSPLHF | TGTGCCAGCAGCTTAGATGGGGCAGCCAAGACTAATTCACCCCTCCACTTT | TRBJ1-6 | 17 | TRBV7-8 | NA | NA
CATSDSGGSNQPQHF | TGTGCCACCAGTGATTCGGGAGGTAGCAATCAGCCCCAGCATTTT | TRBJ1-5 | 15 | TRBV24-1 | NA | NA
CASSPRGQLDTIYF | TGTGCCAGTAGCCCCAGGGGGCAATTGGACACCATATATTTT | TRBJ1-3 | 14 | TRBV19 | TRBD1 | NA
CATSDKGQGWQLDTQYF | TGTGCCACCAGTGATAAGGGACAGGGCTGGCAGTTGGATACGCAGTATTTT | TRBJ2-3 | 17 | TRBV24-1 | TRBD1 | few
CAWSVRLWGRKANYGYTF | TGTGCCTGGAGTGTGCGTCTGTGGGGGCGGAAGGCTAACTATGGCTACACCTTC | TRBJ1-2 | 18 | TRBV30 | NA | NA
CASSRTDSYTEAFF | TGTGCCAGTAGTAGGACAGATAGCTACACTGAAGCTTTCTTT | TRBJ1-1 | 14 | TRBV19 | NA | NA
CASSLGTSGGDTQYF | TGTGCCAGCAGCTTAGGGACTAGCGGGGGAGATACGCAGTATTTT | TRBJ2-3 | 15 | TRBV11-2 | TRBD2 | NA
CSVGAENEKLFF | TGCAGCGTTGGGGCTGAGAATGAAAAACTGTTTTTT | TRBJ1-4 | 12 | TRBV29-1 | NA | NA
CASRRGTDTDTQYF | TGTGCCAGCAGGAGGGGGACGGACACAGATACGCAGTATTTT | TRBJ2-3 | 14 | TRBV3-1/TRBV3-2 | NA | NA
CASSLAPNAMNTEAFF | TGTGCCAGCAGCTTAGCCCCCAATGCTATGAACACTGAAGCTTTCTTT | TRBJ1-1 | 16 | TRBV7-9 | NA | NA
CAIRSEGAGELFF | TGTGCCATCCGTAGCGAGGGGGCCGGGGAGCTGTTTTTT | TRBJ2-2 | 13 | TRBV10-3 | NA | NA
CASSLTTYEQYF | TGTGCCAGCAGCTTAACAACCTACGAGCAGTACTTC | TRBJ2-7 | 12 | TRBV13 | NA | few
CASSSLGAGQPQHF | TGTGCCAGCAGCTCGCTAGGGGCAGGGCAGCCCCAGCATTTT | TRBJ1-5 | 14 | TRBV7-9 | NA | NA
CASSPNGEQFF | TGTGCCAGCAGCCCTAACGGTGAGCAGTTCTTC | TRBJ2-1 | 11 | TRBV13 | NA | NA
CASSSGQQDTGELFF | TGTGCCAGCAGCTCGGGACAGCAGGACACCGGGGAGCTGTTTTTT | TRBJ2-2 | 15 | TRBV7-8 | TRBD1 | NA
CASSSLRGATTEAFF | TGTGCCAGCAGCTCACTCAGGGGGGCGACCACTGAAGCTTTCTTT | TRBJ1-1 | 15 | TRBV7-8 | TRBD1 | NA
CASSSTGRVVDGYTF | TGTGCCAGCAGTTCGACAGGGCGGGTGGTGGATGGCTACACCTTC | TRBJ1-2 | 15 | TRBV6-5 | TRBD1 | NA
CASSSLYEQYF | TGCGCCAGCAGTAGCCTTTACGAGCAGTACTTC | TRBJ2-7 | 11 | TRBV10-2 | NA | NA
CASSYAGDWNEQFF | TGTGCCAGCAGTTACGCGGGAGATTGGAATGAGCAGTTCTTC | TRBJ2-1 | 14 | TRBV6-5 | TRBD2 | NA
CASSIRDGGTGELFF | TGTGCCAGCAGCATCCGGGACGGGGGGACCGGGGAGCTGTTTTTT | TRBJ2-2 | 15 | TRBV9 | TRBD2 | NA
CASSLGEAREDNEQFF | TGTGCCAGCAGCTTGGGGGAGGCCCGAGAGGATAATGAGCAGTTCTTC | TRBJ2-1 | 16 | TRBV5-4 | NA | NA
CASSEAPGSLHTQYF | TGTGCCAGCAGTGAAGCTCCGGGGTCCCTGCATACGCAGTATTTT | TRBJ2-3 | 15 | TRBV6-1 | NA | NA
CASSVAVGREDTEAFF | TGTGCCAGCAGCGTAGCAGTAGGCAGGGAGGACACTGAAGCTTTCTTT | TRBJ1-1 | 16 | TRBV9 | NA | NA
CASSDSRWRGFSNQPQHF | TGTGCCAGCAGTGACTCGAGATGGAGGGGCTTTAGCAATCAGCCCCAGCATTTT | TRBJ1-5 | 18 | TRBV6-4 | NA | NA
CATSGGYSNQPQHF | TGTGCCACCAGTGGAGGTTATAGCAATCAGCCCCAGCATTTT | TRBJ1-5 | 14 | TRBV24-1 | NA | NA
CSVQGVTGGWMNTEAFF | TGCAGCGTCCAAGGGGTTACAGGGGGCTGGATGAACACTGAAGCTTTCTTT | TRBJ1-1 | 17 | TRBV29-1 | TRBD1 | NA
CASRPSDIGGNTIYF | TGTGCCAGCAGACCTTCCGACATCGGAGGAAACACCATATATTTT | TRBJ1-3 | 15 | TRBV3-1/TRBV3-2 | NA | NA
CASTEVGRATTNEKLFF | TGTGCCAGCACCGAGGTGGGCAGGGCTACAACTAATGAAAAACTGTTTTTT | TRBJ1-4 | 17 | TRBV2 | NA | NA
CASSRQTGSTGELFF | TGTGCCAGCAGCCGCCAGACAGGGAGCACCGGGGAGCTGTTTTTT | TRBJ2-2 | 15 | TRBV7-2 | TRBD1 | NA
CSASYAGQPQHF | TGCAGTGCTAGTTATGCGGGGCAGCCCCAGCATTTT | TRBJ1-5 | 12 | TRBV20-1 | NA | NA
CASSPALGTGAQTAPF | TGTGCCAGCAGCCCCGCCCTTGGGACAGGGGCCCAGACAGCACCCTTC | TRBJ2-7 | 16 | TRBV11-2 | TRBD1 | NA
CASSDDPGPGEYF | TGTGCCAGCAGCGACGACCCGGGTCCTGGCGAGTACTTC | TRBJ2-7 | 13 | TRBV11-2 | NA | NA
CASSIKTGPTDTQYF | TGTGCCAGCAGCATTAAGACAGGACCCACAGATACGCAGTATTTT | TRBJ2-3 | 15 | TRBV21-1 | NA | NA
CASSSTIRSSYNSPLHF | TGTGCCAGCAGCTCGACTATTCGGAGCTCCTATAATTCACCCCTCCACTTT | TRBJ1-6 | 17 | TRBV7-9 | NA | NA
CASSLGGGASGNTIYF | TGTGCCAGCAGCTTAGGAGGGGGCGCTTCTGGAAACACCATATATTTT | TRBJ1-3 | 16 | TRBV7-2 | TRBD1 | NA
CATSDGWTSGSFNEQFF | TGTGCCACCAGTGATGGGTGGACTAGCGGGAGTTTTAATGAGCAGTTCTTC | TRBJ2-1 | 17 | TRBV24-1 | TRBD2 | NA
CASSASGQGYGYTF | TGTGCCAGCAGCGCCTCGGGACAGGGATATGGCTACACCTTC | TRBJ1-2 | 14 | TRBV9 | TRBD1 | NA